Detailed here is one T cell receptor beta chain. This clonotype was recorded a few times. Its recognized antigen is unknown. No clone much larger than this one lies a single base away; base qualities are absent. In the ophthalmopathy patients, disease was moderately to severely active, with a Clinical Activity Score of 3 or more, a NOSPECS grade of 4 or more, and a duration of less than 3 months. Patients with uncontrolled infections, other autoimmune diseases, pregnancy or lactation were excluded. Diagnoses were established on the basis of clinical symptoms, serum thyroxine and TRAb, thyroid ultrasound, and orbital computed tomography. PBMCs were separated from roughly 9.6 ml of fresh peripheral blood using Ficoll-Paque density gradient centrifugation. Trizol reagent was used to extract total RNA, and RNA quality was then checked on an Agilent 2100 Bioanalyzer. These data are taken from a study of T cells in Graves' hyperthyroidism and ophthalmopathy (dated by TCRdb to between 2018 and 2021). Study-level background: Peripheral blood samples were taken at the time of initial diagnosis, prior to any treatment. The roughly 91 discovery patients were randomly divided into training and test sets at a 7:3 ratio. In about six Graves' hyperthyroidism patients, the study also compared T-cell repertoires from thyroid tissue with T-cell repertoires from blood. Prospective prediction of ophthalmopathy was tested in an independent validation cohort of fewer than 20 hyperthyroidism patients and 15 to 17 patients who later progressed to ophthalmopathy. A discovery cohort of about a hundred patients, roughly 40 with Graves' ophthalmopathy and fewer than 65 with stable Graves' hyperthyroidism, was used to find distinguishing TCR V-J signatures. According to the paper, TCR Vbeta CDR3 sequencing was carried out on about 140 peripheral blood samples, which came from 40 to 45 ophthalmopathy, about 75 hyperthyroidism and about 17 progressor patients. After sampling, hyperthyroidism patients received methimazole starting at 30 mg daily, and ophthalmopathy patients received high-dose intravenous methylprednisolone.

TCR beta CDR3 regions were amplified from RNA transcripts. The first round of RT-PCR for the TCR CDR3 was performed with the HTBI primer set and the Qiagen OneStep RT-PCR kit. A second multiplex PCR round built the libraries, followed by size selection and purification. Paired-end sequencing of the libraries was performed with 100 bp reads on an Illumina HiSeq2000. As for the original processing: SOAPnuke was used to process the raw data, throwing out any read that contained adapters or uncalled bases, had a mean Phred below 15, or lacked an exact constant-primer or identifier match. High-quality paired reads were merged using COPE v1.2.5, and each unique nucleotide sequence was defined as a clonotype. Clonotypes were aligned to IMGT TRBV, TRBD and TRBJ reference segments using MiTCR v1.1. Only V-J combinations with frequency above 0.0001, covering about 99% of repertoires, were analysed. The TCS score was defined as the ratio of F50 (clonal expansion) to E x V (chaos), calculated using BLOSUM62-based TCRdist between CDR3 peptides within each V-J. Welch's t-statistics and random forest reduced roughly 530 V-J features to 13, which were used in a naive Bayes classifier (R e1071). TCRdb's own reprocessing of the public reads used fastp at Q25 and MiXCR and kept productive beta chains. Entries are consolidated by CDR3 protein sequence, retaining the most common genes and DNA. The V and J calls follow TCRdb's processing rather than the paper's. The sample data list 400,000 to 550,000 distinct CDR3 sequences, and roughly a quarter of these were observed just once. The ten largest account for around 11% of the sample.

The full study reports these points: In validation, the model predicted progression to ophthalmopathy with 55% to 71% sensitivity and about 72% specificity, a median of around six months before onset. Most expanded thyroid clonotypes (frequency above 0.001) were also detected in blood, suggesting blood repertoires may reflect thyroid immune responses. No statistical method was used to set the sample size in advance, and investigators knew the group allocation. In cross-validation, a model built on a 13 V-J signature told ophthalmopathy apart from stable hyperthyroidism with 87.88% sensitivity and roughly 81% specificity, and in testing the same model reached 80%/75%.

Taken from the germline V gene, the CDR1 and CDR2 loops are KGHSH and LQKENI. The CDR3 runs 13 amino acids, cysteine and phenylalanine included. The DNA shown is the 39-base CDR3, in frame from base 1. The junction carries 10 bases between V and J, which are trimmed by 1 base and 6 bases respectively. The clonotype originates from a woman aged 25 to 39 with Graves' ophthalmopathy. Rearrangement joined TRBV18 to TRBJ2-7, with TRBD2 tentatively as D gene (6 bases match). The source material was blood. The nucleotide sequence reads as follows: TGTGCCAGCTCACCACTGGAGGGGAGCGAGCAGTACTTC. Its translation reads: CASSPLEGSEQYF.